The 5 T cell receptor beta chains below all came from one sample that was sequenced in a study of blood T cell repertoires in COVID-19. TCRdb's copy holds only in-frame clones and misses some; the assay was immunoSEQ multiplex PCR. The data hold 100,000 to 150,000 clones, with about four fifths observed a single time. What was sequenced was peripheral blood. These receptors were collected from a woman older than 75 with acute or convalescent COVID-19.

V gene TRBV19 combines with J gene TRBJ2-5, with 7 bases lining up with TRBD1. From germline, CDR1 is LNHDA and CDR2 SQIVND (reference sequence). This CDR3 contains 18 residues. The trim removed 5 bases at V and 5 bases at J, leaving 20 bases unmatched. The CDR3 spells CASSRYAPQGLLGETQYF. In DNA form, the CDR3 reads TGTGCCAGTAGTCGTTACGCCCCACAGGGGCTATTAGGGGAGACCCAGTACTTC.

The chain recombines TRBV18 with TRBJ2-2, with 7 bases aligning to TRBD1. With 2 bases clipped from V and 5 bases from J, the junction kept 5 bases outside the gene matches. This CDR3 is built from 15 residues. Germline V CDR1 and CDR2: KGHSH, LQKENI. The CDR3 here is CASSPRTQGTGELFF. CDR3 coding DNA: TGTGCCAGCTCACCAAGGACACAGGGGACCGGGGAGCTGTTTTTT.

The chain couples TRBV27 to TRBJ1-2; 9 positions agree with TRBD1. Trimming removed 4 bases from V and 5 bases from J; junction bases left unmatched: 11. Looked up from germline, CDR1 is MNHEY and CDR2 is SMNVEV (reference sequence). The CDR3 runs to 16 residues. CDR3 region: CASSWPPDRGDYGYTF. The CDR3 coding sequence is TGTGCCAGCAGTTGGCCGCCCGACAGGGGGGATTATGGCTACACCTTC.

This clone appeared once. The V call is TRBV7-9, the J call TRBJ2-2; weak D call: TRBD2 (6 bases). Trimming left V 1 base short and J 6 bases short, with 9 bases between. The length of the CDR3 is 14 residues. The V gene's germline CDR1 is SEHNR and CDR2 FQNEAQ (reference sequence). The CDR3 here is CASSLVGGPGELFF. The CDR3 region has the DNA TGTGCCAGCAGCTTAGTGGGGGGTCCCGGGGAGCTGTTTTTT.

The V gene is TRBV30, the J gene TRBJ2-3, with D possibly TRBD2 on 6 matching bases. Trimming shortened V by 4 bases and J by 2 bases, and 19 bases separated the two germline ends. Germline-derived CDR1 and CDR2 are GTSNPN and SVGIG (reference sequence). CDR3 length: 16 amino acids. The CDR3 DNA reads TGTGCCTGGACCCCCCCAGGCGGGATTTACACAGATACGCAGTATTTT. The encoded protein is CAWTPPGGIYTDTQYF.